A selection of T cell receptor beta chains follows, all from one sample in a study of T cells in Graves' hyperthyroidism and ophthalmopathy. One entry per CDR3 protein results from TCRdb running MiXCR on the multiplex PCR reads. This repertoire shows 300,000 to 400,000 distinct CDR3 sequences, approximately 18% found once; its top ten account for approximately 49%. The sequenced sample consisted of blood. The receptors stem from a woman aged 45-59 years with Graves' hyperthyroidism. Both conserved end residues are part of each CDR3. Each record gives: clone size, D gene, J gene, V gene, CDR3 DNA, CDR3 protein. D genes are given only for firm matches. A row's size may be missing; if present it is once, few, many or a size class.

>NA|NA|TRBJ1-5|TRBV6-2/TRBV6-3
TGTGCCAGCAGTTACTGGGGAAGGTTCAATCAGCCCCAGCATTTT
CASSYWGRFNQPQHF
>few|NA|TRBJ1-2|TRBV28
TGTGCCAGCTCCGAGCAAGCGGAGGAGGGCACCTTC
CASSEQAEEGTF
>many|NA|TRBJ2-7|TRBV20-1
TGCAGTGCTAGAGACCCACACTACGAGCAGTACTTC
CSARDPHYEQYF
>many|NA|TRBJ2-1|TRBV28
TGTGCCAGCAGTGTCATCACCGGGACTGGAATCTACAATGAGCAGTTCTTC
CASSVITGTGIYNEQFF
>NA|NA|TRBJ2-1|TRBV6-5
TGTGCCAGCAGTTCAGGGTACGATGCTGAGCAGTTCTTC
CASSSGYDAEQFF
>NA|NA|TRBJ2-7|TRBV15
TGTGCCACCAGCAGAGATTATGGGAGGTGGGAGCAGTACTTC
CATSRDYGRWEQYF
>NA|NA|TRBJ2-1|TRBV27
TGTGCCAGCCATATTTCAGGAGACTACAATGAGCAGTTCTTC
CASHISGDYNEQFF
>NA|TRBD1|TRBJ1-1|TRBV12-3/TRBV12-4
TGTGCCAGCAGTCGACAGGGGGCAGGGAACACTGAAGCTTTCTTT
CASSRQGAGNTEAFF
>NA|NA|TRBJ1-2|TRBV7-2
TGTGCCAGCAGCTTATCCATCCAGGGTAACTATGGCTACACCTTC
CASSLSIQGNYGYTF
>few|TRBD1|TRBJ1-2|TRBV12-3/TRBV12-4
TGTGCCAGCAGCCTCGGAGGACAGGGGGCAAGAGGCTACACCTTC
CASSLGGQGARGYTF
>many|TRBD2|TRBJ2-5|TRBV20-1
TGCAGTGCTGCCCGGGGGGAAGAGGAGACCCAGTACTTC
CSAARGEEETQYF
>NA|TRBD1|TRBJ1-6|TRBV10-3
TGTGCCATCAGTGAAGAGGGGGCAGGCTCACCCCTCCACTTT
CAISEEGAGSPLHF
>many|NA|TRBJ2-7|TRBV6-6
TGTGCCAGCAGTTACTCCGCACAGTCCTACGAGCAGTACTTC
CASSYSAQSYEQYF
>NA|TRBD1|TRBJ1-5|TRBV20-1
TGCAGTGCTATGACAGGGGCGGGCAATCAGCCCCAGCATTTT
CSAMTGAGNQPQHF
>NA|TRBD1|TRBJ1-2|TRBV12-3/TRBV12-4
TGTGCCAGCACTCCTTCAGGGGGTCTAAATGGCTACACCTTC
CASTPSGGLNGYTF
>few|TRBD1|TRBJ1-5|TRBV19
TGTGCCAGTAGCACCGGGACAGGGGGAGGGGGCAATCAGCCCCAGCATTTT
CASSTGTGGGGNQPQHF
>few|TRBD2|TRBJ2-1|TRBV10-3
TGTGCCATCAGTGAGTCGGGGGAGGGGCAGTTCTTC
CAISESGEGQFF
>many|TRBD2|TRBJ2-7|TRBV3-1
TGTGCCAGCAGCCAAGATCTAGCGGGTCGCTACGAGCAGTACTTC
CASSQDLAGRYEQYF
>few|TRBD1|TRBJ2-3|TRBV28
TGTGCCAGCAGTTTAGGGGACAGGGGTCCCCCTCTATTCACAGATATGCAGTATTTT
CASSLGDRGPPLFTDMQYF
>few|TRBD1|TRBJ1-2|TRBV7-9
TGTGCCAGCACCACAGGGGGCAGCTATGGCTACACCTTC
CASTTGGSYGYTF
>many|TRBD2|TRBJ2-5|TRBV3-1
TGTGCCAGCAGGCTCTCGGGGGGGGAGGAGACCCAGTACTTC
CASRLSGGEETQYF
>NA|TRBD1|TRBJ2-5|TRBV9
TGTGCCAGCAGCAACAATGACAGGGGGCGGGGGACCCCACAAGAGACCCAGTACTTC
CASSNNDRGRGTPQETQYF
>NA|TRBD2|TRBJ2-7|TRBV5-1
TGCGCCAGCAGCGGGGGTTATCCCGGGACTAGCGCGTACGAGCAGTACTTC
CASSGGYPGTSAYEQYF
>few|TRBD2|TRBJ2-3|TRBV27
TGTGCCAGCAGCACCCCCGGACTAGCGGACACAGATACGCAGTATTTT
CASSTPGLADTDTQYF
>NA|NA|TRBJ1-1|TRBV20-1
TGCAGTGCTAGCTCACCTGGGGGCGCCTTCGAGGAAGCTTTCTTT
CSASSPGGAFEEAFF
>few|TRBD1|TRBJ1-1|TRBV29-1
TGCAGCGTTGACCTGGGGGAGGGCAGGGGGCCCATGAACACTGAAGCTTTCTTT
CSVDLGEGRGPMNTEAFF